This TCR beta chain is drawn from a study of spatial heterogeneity in lung cancer. CDR1 SGHTA and CDR2 FQGTGA come from the germline V gene. Trimming left V 5 bases short and J 0 bases short, with 12 bases between. The CDR3 loop spans 15 amino acids. Each TCR cDNA molecule bore a unique molecular identifier. TCRdb redid the calling of the 5' RACE reads with MiXCR, one entry per CDR3 protein. The data contain approximately 100,000 distinct CDR3 sequences, less than 20% of them singletons. This clonotype has a count of ten or more. Time point indicated: blood at routine non-recurrence follow-up after resection. The input material, whole RNA from tumor, nontumor lung or frozen PBMC, was sequenced unsorted.

Specimen: PBMCs, collected at follow-up. This chain uses TRBV7-3 with TRBJ2-3; weak D call: TRBD1 (5 bases). The sequence derives from a male donor with early-stage non-small cell lung cancer. The CDR3 coding sequence is TGTGCCAGCAGCGTCGGACAACTAAGCACAGATACGCAGTATTTT. As protein: CASSVGQLSTDTQYF.